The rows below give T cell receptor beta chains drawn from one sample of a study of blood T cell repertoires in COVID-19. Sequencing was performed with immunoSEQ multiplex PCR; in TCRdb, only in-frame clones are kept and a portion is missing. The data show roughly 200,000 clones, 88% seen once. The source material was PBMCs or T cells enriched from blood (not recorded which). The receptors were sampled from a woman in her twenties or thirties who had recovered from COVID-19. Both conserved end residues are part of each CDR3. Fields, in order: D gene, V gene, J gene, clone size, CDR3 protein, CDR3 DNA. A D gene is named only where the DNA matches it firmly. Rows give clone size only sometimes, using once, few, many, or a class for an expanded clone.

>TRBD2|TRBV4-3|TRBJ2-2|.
CASSQDRSGGATERELFF
TGCGCCAGCAGCCAAGATCGGAGCGGGGGGGCGACAGAGCGGGAGCTGTTTTTT
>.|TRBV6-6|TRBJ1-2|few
CASTNRVYGYTF
TGTGCCAGCACGAACAGGGTCTATGGCTACACCTTC
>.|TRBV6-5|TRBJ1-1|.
CASSRAGNTEAFF
TGTGCCAGCAGTCGAGCAGGGAACACTGAAGCTTTCTTT
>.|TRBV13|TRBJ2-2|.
CASSSWAPRTGELFF
TGTGCCAGCAGCTCTTGGGCCCCACGCACCGGGGAGCTGTTTTTT
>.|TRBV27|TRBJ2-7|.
CASSTYPGPYEQYF
TGTGCCAGCAGTACCTATCCAGGCCCTTACGAGCAGTACTTC
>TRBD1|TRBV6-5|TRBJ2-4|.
CASSSRQGKNIQYF
TGTGCCAGCAGCTCTCGACAGGGGAAAAACATTCAGTACTTC
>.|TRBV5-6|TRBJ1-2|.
CASSLGSGAFYGYTF
TGTGCCAGCAGCTTGGGTTCAGGGGCTTTCTATGGCTACACCTTC
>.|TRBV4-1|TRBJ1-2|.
CASSQEQHPNYGYTF
TGCGCCAGCAGCCAGGAACAGCACCCTAACTATGGCTACACCTTC
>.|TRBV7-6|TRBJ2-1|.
CASSLGGGGNEQFF
TGTGCCAGCAGCTTAGGGGGCGGCGGCAATGAGCAGTTCTTC
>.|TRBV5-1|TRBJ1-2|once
CASSTTGSYGYTF
TGCGCCAGCAGCACAACAGGATCCTATGGCTACACCTTC
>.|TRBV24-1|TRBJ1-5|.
CATGNYSNQPQHF
TGTGCCACCGGCAACTATAGCAATCAGCCCCAGCATTTT
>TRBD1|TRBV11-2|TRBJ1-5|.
CASSSGQGSQPQHF
TGTGCCAGCAGCTCGGGACAGGGTAGTCAGCCCCAGCATTTT
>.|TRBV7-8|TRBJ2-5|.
CASSRAEEGTQYF
TGTGCCAGCAGCCGAGCAGAGGAGGGGACCCAGTACTTC
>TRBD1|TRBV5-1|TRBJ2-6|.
CASSGDIGTGSRGANVLTF
TGCGCCAGCAGCGGGGATATCGGGACAGGGTCGCGTGGGGCCAACGTCCTGACTTTC
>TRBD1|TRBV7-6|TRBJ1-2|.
CASSLGQGDGYTF
TGTGCCAGCAGCTTAGGGCAGGGGGATGGCTACACCTTC
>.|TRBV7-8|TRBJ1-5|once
CASSLKIGTPYSNQPQHF
TGTGCCAGCAGCTTAAAAATTGGGACACCTTATAGCAATCAGCCCCAGCATTTT
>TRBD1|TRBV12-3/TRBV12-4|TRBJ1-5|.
CASSLGQGQPQHF
TGTGCCAGCAGCCTCGGACAGGGGCAGCCCCAGCATTTT
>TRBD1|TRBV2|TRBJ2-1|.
CASIRQGMGEQFF
TGTGCCAGCATTAGACAGGGTATGGGTGAGCAGTTCTTC
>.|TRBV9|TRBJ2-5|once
CASSVGGSNQETQYF
TGTGCCAGCAGCGTAGGTGGCAGTAACCAAGAGACCCAGTACTTC
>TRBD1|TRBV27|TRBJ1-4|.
CASSLSGTDEKLFF
TGTGCCAGCAGTCTCTCCGGGACAGATGAAAAACTGTTTTTT
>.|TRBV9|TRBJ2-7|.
CASSVGLGGDEQYF
TGTGCCAGCAGCGTAGGACTAGGGGGGGACGAGCAGTACTTC
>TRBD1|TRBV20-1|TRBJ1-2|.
CSASGGHGYTF
TGCAGTGCCTCAGGGGGCCATGGCTACACCTTC
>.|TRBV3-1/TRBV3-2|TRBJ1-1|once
CASSQRAPTEAFF
TGTGCCAGCAGCCAGAGGGCCCCCACTGAAGCTTTCTTT
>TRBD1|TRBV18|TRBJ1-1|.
CASSLLTDRGPTGAMNTEAFF
TGTGCCAGCTCACTACTTACGGACAGGGGACCCACCGGAGCGATGAACACTGAAGCTTTCTTT
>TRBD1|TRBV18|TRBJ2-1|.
CASSPPGTGASEQFF
TGTGCCAGCTCACCACCCGGGACAGGGGCGAGTGAGCAGTTCTTC
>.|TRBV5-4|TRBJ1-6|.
CASSLEGNSPLHF
TGTGCCAGCAGCTTGGAGGGGAATTCACCCCTCCACTTT
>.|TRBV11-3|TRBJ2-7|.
CASSLAGTYEQYF
TGTGCCAGCAGCCTAGCAGGGACCTACGAGCAGTACTTC
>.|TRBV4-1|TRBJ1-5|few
CASSQETANQPQHF
TGCGCCAGCAGCCAAGAAACAGCCAATCAGCCCCAGCATTTT
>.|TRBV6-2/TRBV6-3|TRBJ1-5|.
CASSYTGDGQPQHF
TGTGCCAGCAGTTACACCGGAGACGGTCAGCCCCAGCATTTT
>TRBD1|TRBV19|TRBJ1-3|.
CASSTTGTDTIYF
TGTGCCAGTAGTACGACAGGGACGGACACCATATATTTT
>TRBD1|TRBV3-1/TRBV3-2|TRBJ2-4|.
CASSQVTGVPNIQYF
TGTGCCAGCAGCCAAGTGACAGGGGTCCCTAACATTCAGTACTTC
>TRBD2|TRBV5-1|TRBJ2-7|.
CASSLFAGDPYEQYF
TGCGCCAGCAGCTTGTTTGCGGGGGACCCCTACGAGCAGTACTTC
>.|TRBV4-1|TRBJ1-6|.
CASSRDRTGGPSYNSPLHF
TGCGCCAGCAGCCGTGATCGAACGGGGGGGCCCTCCTATAATTCACCCCTCCACTTT
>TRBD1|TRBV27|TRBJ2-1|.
CASSLGQGRGEQFF
TGTGCCAGCAGTCTCGGACAGGGAAGGGGCGAGCAGTTCTTC
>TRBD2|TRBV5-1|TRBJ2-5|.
CASSPVASGGRETQYF
TGCGCCAGCAGTCCCGTGGCTAGCGGGGGTCGGGAGACCCAGTACTTC
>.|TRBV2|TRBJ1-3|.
CASSGTAFSGNTIYF
TGTGCCAGCAGTGGAACAGCCTTCTCTGGAAACACCATATATTTT
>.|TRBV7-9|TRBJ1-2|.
CASSLIGQSQPSLYGYTF
TGTGCCAGCAGCTTAATCGGACAATCCCAACCCTCCCTCTATGGCTACACCTTC
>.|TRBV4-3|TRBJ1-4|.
CASSQPLQATNEKLFF
TGCGCCAGCAGCCAACCCCTACAGGCAACTAATGAAAAACTGTTTTTT
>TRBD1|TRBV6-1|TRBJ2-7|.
CASSESLDRDYEQYF
TGTGCCAGCAGTGAAAGCCTGGACAGGGACTACGAGCAGTACTTC
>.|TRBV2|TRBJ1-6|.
CASSERGSYNSPLHF
TGTGCCAGCAGTGAACGGGGGTCCTATAATTCACCCCTCCACTTT
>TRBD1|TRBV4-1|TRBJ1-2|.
CASSPVEGRTGFYGYTF
TGCGCCAGCAGCCCCGTAGAGGGCCGGACAGGGTTCTATGGCTACACCTTC